This TCR beta chain was captured in a study of blood T cell repertoires in COVID-19. Overall study: Specimens from acute and convalescent COVID-19 originated in the United States, Italy and Spain. From T cells, B-cell-depleted T cells, or PBMCs came the material, which was cDNA or gDNA.

Original processing methods: The assay estimated nucleated cells by amplifying reference gene primers. Using immunoSEQ multiplex PCR, the repertoire was profiled, and TCRdb retains in-frame clones only, with some absent. V, J and clone size reflect that table, while D and trimming were determined from the DNA. This table holds roughly 200,000 clones, 75% to 85% found once. CDR1 is MDHEN, CDR2 SYDVKM, per germline. V shed 8 bases and J 7 bases; nucleotides not matched to a gene: 14. The CDR3 runs 14 residues. This clone showed up just once. Sequenced: peripheral blood. This chain joins TRBV28 and TRBJ2-7; TRBD2 agrees at 7 bases. The clonotype comes from a man aged 60-69 years with acute or convalescent COVID-19. Here the CDR3 reads CASRTSETSMEQYF. The CDR3, as DNA: TGTGCCAGCCGAACTAGCGAAACAAGTATGGAGCAGTACTTC.